Below are 13 T cell receptor beta chains sequenced from a single sample in a study of T cells after yellow fever vaccination. One entry per CDR3 protein results from TCRdb running MiXCR on the 5' RACE reads. The sample contains about 220,000 distinct CDR3 sequences, 3.2% of which appear only once. The sequenced sample was CD4+ T cells sorted from PBMCs, obtained 10 days after the yellow fever booster vaccination. All receptors derive from a man aged 18 to 30 who received the YFV17D yellow fever vaccine.

This chain links TRBV19 with TRBJ1-2; tentative D call: TRBD1 (6 bases). V lost 4 bases and J 2 bases, leaving 20 bases between the germline ends. CDR3 size: 17 residues. Per the germline V gene, CDR1 is LNHDA and CDR2 is SQIVND (reference sequence). The CDR3 DNA sequence: TGTGCCAGTAGTACATGGACAGCCAATTTCCCCAACTATGGCTACACCTTC. Encoded protein: CASSTWTANFPNYGYTF.

This clonotype was seen repeatedly, ten times or more. The genes are TRBV6-5 and TRBJ1-1; D ambiguous. This CDR3 region has 14 residues. V lost 2 bases and J 0 bases, leaving 7 bases between the germline ends. CDR1 and CDR2 from the germline V gene are MNHEY and SVGAGI. The CDR3 region has the DNA TGTGCCAGCAGTTACGCACTTTTGAACACTGAAGCTTTCTTT. Translating it yields CASSYALLNTEAFF.

The V gene is TRBV6-1, the J gene TRBJ1-2; TRBD1 is a possible D gene (6 bases). The length of the CDR3 is 13 residues. Germline-derived CDR1 and CDR2 are MNHNS and SASEGT. Between the trimmed V and J ends, which lost 6 bases and 6 bases, there was a span of 14 bases. CDR3 nucleotide sequence: TGTGCCAGCAGAAGAAATAACAGGGATGGCTACACCTTC. Protein product: CASRRNNRDGYTF.

This clonotype was seen ten or more times. The chain links TRBV5-1 to TRBJ2-5; perhaps D is TRBD1 or TRBD2 (5 bases each). The V gene's germline CDR1 is SGHRS and CDR2 YFSETQ. This CDR3 has 14 amino acids. Trimming removed 4 bases from V and 0 bases from J, with 10 bases in between. CDR3 in DNA: TGCGCCAGCAGCACGGGACGTGACCAAGAGACCCAGTACTTC. It encodes CASSTGRDQETQYF.

The table lists this clonotype with a few counts. The chain uses TRBV10-2 and TRBJ1-2; 8 nucleotides line up with TRBD1. V was clipped by 3 bases and J by 3 bases; unmatched bases: 6. The CDR3 is 15 residues long. The germline CDR1 and CDR2 sequences are WSHSY and SAAADI. The CDR3 protein is CASSEMGQEYYGYTF. CDR3 bases: TGCGCCAGCAGTGAAATGGGACAGGAATACTATGGCTACACCTTC.

This clonotype was seen ten or more times. This chain uses TRBV20-1 with TRBJ1-2; unclear D gene. Looked up from germline, CDR1 is DFQATT and CDR2 is SNEGSKA (reference sequence). This CDR3 contains 13 residues. Deletions cut 5 bases from V and 4 bases from J, with 14 bases between. CDR3 sequence: CSAAAGLSYGYTF. The CDR3 coding sequence is TGCAGTGCTGCAGCGGGTCTTAGCTATGGCTACACCTTC.

In this sample, this clonotype turned up many times. This chain joins TRBV5-1 and TRBJ2-3; D remains ambiguous. This CDR3 has 15 residues. Per the germline V gene, CDR1 is SGHRS and CDR2 is YFSETQ. V gave up 3 bases and J gave up 1 base, with 12 bases separating them. This CDR3 is CASSSGGLGTDTQYF. CDR3 in DNA: TGCGCCAGCAGCTCGGGCGGCCTAGGCACAGATACGCAGTATTTT.

This clonotype was recorded a few times. This rearrangement joins TRBV20-1 to TRBJ2-3, with 8 positions matching TRBD2. J gave up 0 bases and V 0 bases, and 8 bases lay outside the gene matches. CDR1 and CDR2 (germline): DFQATT, SNEGSKA (reference sequence). CDR3 length equals 17 residues. DNA for the CDR3: TGCAGTGCTAGAGATCGGCTAGCGGGTTCTAGCACAGATACGCAGTATTTT. Protein sequence: CSARDRLAGSSTDTQYF.

This sequence joins TRBV6-5 and TRBJ2-2; 7 bases align to TRBD1. The CDR3 consists of 16 residues. The junction had 3 bases not matched to a gene; V was cut back by 0 bases and J by 2 bases. Germline values: CDR1 MNHEY, CDR2 SVGAGI. CDR3 sequence reads: CASSYSTGINTGELFF. The CDR3 region has the DNA TGTGCCAGCAGTTACTCGACAGGGATTAACACCGGGGAGCTGTTTTTT.

This sequence joins TRBV7-2 and TRBJ2-3; TRBD2 agrees at 13 bases. The CDR3 length is 17 residues. The germline CDR1 and CDR2 sequences are SGHTA and FQGNSA. The V gene end was trimmed by 5 bases and the J gene end by 1 base; junction bases not matched to a gene: 6. In DNA, the CDR3 is TGTGCCAGCAGCGCCCAGGGGACTAGCGGGGGCACAGATACGCAGTATTTT. As protein: CASSAQGTSGGTDTQYF.

The chain employs TRBV6-5 and TRBJ2-7; unclear D gene. The ends were cut back, 5 bases at V and 7 bases at J, with 21 bases in the middle. Germline CDR1 is MNHEY and CDR2 is SVGAGI. The CDR3 length is 15 residues. As DNA, the CDR3 is TGTGCCAGCAGTCCTTCCGGGCAAATAAGTCGGGAGCAGTACGTC. Translated, it gives CASSPSGQISREQYV.

This clonotype was found many times. J is TRBJ2-7 and V is TRBV7-7; 7 nucleotides line up with TRBD1. This CDR3 is built from 15 residues. Germline values: CDR1 SSHAT, CDR2 FNYEAQ (reference sequence). Here the CDR3 DNA reads TGTGCTAGCAGACAACCCGGGACAGAGGTTTACGAGCAGTACGTC. Translation: CASRQPGTEVYEQYV.

This clonotype came up many times. CDR3 DNA sequence: TGTGCCAGCAGCTTAGCCCTTGGACAGGTTGGGATATTCTTC. It yields the protein CASSLALGQVGIFF. The chain joins TRBV7-2 to TRBJ2-1; 7 nucleotides match TRBD1. CDR3 length equals 14 residues. Looked up from germline, CDR1 is SGHTA and CDR2 is FQGNSA. V trimming: 0 bases; J trimming: 16 bases; junction bases outside the gene matches: 12.